This T cell receptor beta chain derives from a study of regulatory T cells in long-lasting Graves disease. The overall study: Patients met the persistent Graves' disease definition after over 5 years of antithyroid drugs with positive TSH receptor antibodies. Study observations and caveats: Peripheral blood, not thyroid tissue, was the sole material studied. Favoring TRBV28, TRBJ1-2 and TRBJ2-5 was a feature seen in persistent disease.

Concerning this clonotype: The target antigen is unknown.

The time point: persistent/refractory GD, antithyroid drugs over 5 years with positive TRAb. The TCR library used RNA extracted from PBMCs. Between the trimmed V and J ends, which lost 3 bases and 5 bases, there was a span of 13 bases. The germline gives CDR1 MNHGY, CDR2 SVAAGI. The CDR3 has 14 amino acids. Through Arm-PCR of CDR3 regions and iRepertoire HTBI primers, TCR beta libraries were built. TCRdb processed the multiplex PCR reads anew with MiXCR; each CDR3 protein has one entry. This table holds about 660,000 distinct CDR3 sequences, roughly 30% found once. The source material was peripheral blood mononuclear cells (PBMCs), sampled when the disease was refractory, from a patient treated with antithyroid drugs. The V gene is TRBV6-9, the J gene TRBJ1-2; no clear D gene. This TCR was sampled from a female donor with Graves disease. CDR3 nucleotides: TGTGCCAGCAGTTACTCGAACAGTTTTTATGGCTACACCTTC. It specifies CASSYSNSFYGYTF.